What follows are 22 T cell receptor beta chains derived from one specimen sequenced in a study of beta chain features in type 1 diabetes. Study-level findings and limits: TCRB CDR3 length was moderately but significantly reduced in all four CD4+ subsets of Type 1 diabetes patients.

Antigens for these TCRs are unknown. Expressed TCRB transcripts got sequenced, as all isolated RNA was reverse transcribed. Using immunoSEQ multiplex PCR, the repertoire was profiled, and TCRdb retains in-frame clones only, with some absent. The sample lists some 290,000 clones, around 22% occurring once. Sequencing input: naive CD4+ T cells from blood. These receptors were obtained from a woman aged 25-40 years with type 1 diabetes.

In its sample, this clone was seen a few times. The CDR3 DNA reads TGTGCCTGGAGTGTACCCTCGGGACTAGCGGGGTTGGGCAAAAACATTCAGTACTTC. Amino acids: CAWSVPSGLAGLGKNIQYF. The chain joins TRBV30 to TRBJ2-4, with 13 bases matching TRBD2. This CDR3 comprises 19 residues. Looked up from germline, CDR1 is GTSNPN and CDR2 is SVGIG (reference sequence). The V segment lost 0 bases and the J segment 3 bases; nucleotides outside the gene matches: 11.

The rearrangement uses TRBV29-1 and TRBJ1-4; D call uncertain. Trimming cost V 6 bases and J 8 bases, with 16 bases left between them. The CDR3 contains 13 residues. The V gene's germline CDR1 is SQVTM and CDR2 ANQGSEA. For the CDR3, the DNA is TGCAGCGTGGCCGGGAGTGGTGGGGAAAAACTGTTTTTT. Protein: CSVAGSGGEKLFF. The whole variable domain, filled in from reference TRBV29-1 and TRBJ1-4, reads SAVISQKPSRDICQRGTSLTIQCQVDSQVTMMFWYRQQPGQSLTLIATANQGSEATYESGFVIDKFPISRPNLTFSTLTVSNMSPEDSSIYLCSVAGSGGEKLFFGSGTQLSVL.

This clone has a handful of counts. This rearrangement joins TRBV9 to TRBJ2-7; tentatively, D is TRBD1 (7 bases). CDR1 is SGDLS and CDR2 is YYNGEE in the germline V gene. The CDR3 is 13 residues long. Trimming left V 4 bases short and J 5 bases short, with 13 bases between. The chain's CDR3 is CASSRRGQNEQYF. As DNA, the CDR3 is TGTGCCAGCAGCAGGAGGGGGCAGAACGAGCAGTACTTC. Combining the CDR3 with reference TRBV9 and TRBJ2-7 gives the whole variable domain DSGVTQTPKHLITATGQRVTLRCSPRSGDLSVYWYQQSLDQGLQFLIQYYNGEERAKGNILERFSAQQFPDLHSELNLSSLELGDSALYFCASSRRGQNEQYFGPGTRLTVT.

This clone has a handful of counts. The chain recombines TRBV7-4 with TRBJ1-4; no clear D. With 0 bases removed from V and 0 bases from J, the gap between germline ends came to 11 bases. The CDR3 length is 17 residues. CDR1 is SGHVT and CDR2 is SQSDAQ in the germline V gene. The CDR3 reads CASSLASVAPTNEKLFF. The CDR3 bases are TGTGCCAGCAGCTTAGCGTCAGTGGCACCAACTAATGAAAAACTGTTTTTT.

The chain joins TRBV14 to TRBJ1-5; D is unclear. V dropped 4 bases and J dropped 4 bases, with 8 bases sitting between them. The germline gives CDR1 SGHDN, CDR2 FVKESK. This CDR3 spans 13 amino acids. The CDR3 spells CASSRGGNQPQHF. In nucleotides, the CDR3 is TGTGCCAGCAGCCGGGGAGGGAATCAGCCCCAGCATTTT. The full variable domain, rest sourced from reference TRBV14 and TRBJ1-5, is EAGVTQFPSHSVIEKGQTVTLRCDPISGHDNLYWYRRVMGKEIKFLLHFVKESKQDESGMPNNRFLAERTGGTYSTLKVQPAELEDSGVYFCASSRGGNQPQHFGDGTRLSIL.

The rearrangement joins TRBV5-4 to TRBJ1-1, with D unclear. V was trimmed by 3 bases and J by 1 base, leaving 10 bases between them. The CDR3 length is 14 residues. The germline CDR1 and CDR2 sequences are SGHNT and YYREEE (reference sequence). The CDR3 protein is CASSYGGGNTEAFF. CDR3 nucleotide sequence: TGTGCCAGCAGCTACGGAGGAGGGAACACTGAAGCTTTCTTT.

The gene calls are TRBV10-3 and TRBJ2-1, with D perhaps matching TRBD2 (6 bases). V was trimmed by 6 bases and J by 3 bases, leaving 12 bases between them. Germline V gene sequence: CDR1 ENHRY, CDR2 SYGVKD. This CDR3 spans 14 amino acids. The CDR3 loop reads CAISISGDYNEQFF. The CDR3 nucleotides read TGTGCCATCAGCATTAGCGGAGACTACAATGAGCAGTTCTTC.

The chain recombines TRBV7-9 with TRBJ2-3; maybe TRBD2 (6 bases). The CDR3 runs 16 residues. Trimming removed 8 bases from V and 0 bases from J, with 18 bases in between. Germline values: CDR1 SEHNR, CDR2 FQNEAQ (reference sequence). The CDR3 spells CASGRKRASSTDTQYF. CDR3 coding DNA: TGTGCCAGCGGGCGGAAGCGGGCCTCTAGCACAGATACGCAGTATTTT.

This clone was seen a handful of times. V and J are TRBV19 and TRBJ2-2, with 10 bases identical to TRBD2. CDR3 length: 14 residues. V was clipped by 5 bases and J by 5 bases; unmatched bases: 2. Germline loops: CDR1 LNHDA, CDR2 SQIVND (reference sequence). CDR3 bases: TGTGCCAGTAGTCCACTAGCGGGAACCGGGGAGCTGTTTTTT. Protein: CASSPLAGTGELFF. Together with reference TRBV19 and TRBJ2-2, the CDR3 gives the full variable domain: DGGITQSPKYLFRKEGQNVTLSCEQNLNHDAMYWYRQDPGQGLRLIYYSQIVNDFQKGDIAEGYSVSREKKESFPLTVTSAQKNPTAFYLCASSPLAGTGELFFGEGSRLTVL.

Written as DNA, the CDR3 is TGTGCCATCAGTGAGGCCCAGACTAGAACAGATACGCAGTATTTT. It codes for CAISEAQTRTDTQYF. The rearrangement joins TRBV10-3 to TRBJ2-3; D possibly corresponds to TRBD2 (6 bases). There are 15 residues in the CDR3. Germline V gene data show CDR1 as ENHRY and CDR2 as SYGVKD. The germline V and J ends were trimmed by 2 bases and 3 bases, with 12 bases remaining between them.

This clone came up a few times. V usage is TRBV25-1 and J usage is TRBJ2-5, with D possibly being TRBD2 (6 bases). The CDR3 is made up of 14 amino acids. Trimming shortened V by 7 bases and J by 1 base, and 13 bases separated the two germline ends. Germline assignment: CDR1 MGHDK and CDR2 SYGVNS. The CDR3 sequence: CASNRDWGQETQYF. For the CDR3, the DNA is TGTGCCAGCAACCGGGACTGGGGCCAAGAGACCCAGTACTTC.

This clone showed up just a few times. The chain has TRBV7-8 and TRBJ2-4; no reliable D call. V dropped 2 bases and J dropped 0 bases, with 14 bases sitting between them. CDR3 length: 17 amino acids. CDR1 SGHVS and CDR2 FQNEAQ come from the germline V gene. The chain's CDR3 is CASSLLGGQLAKNIQYF. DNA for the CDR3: TGTGCCAGCAGCTTACTGGGTGGGCAGCTAGCCAAAAACATTCAGTACTTC.

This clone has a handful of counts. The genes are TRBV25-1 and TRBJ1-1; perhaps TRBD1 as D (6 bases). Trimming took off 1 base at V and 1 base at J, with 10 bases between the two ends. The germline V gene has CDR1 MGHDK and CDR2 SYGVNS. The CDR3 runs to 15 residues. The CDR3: CASSESRGGNTEAFF. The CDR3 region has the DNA TGTGCCAGCAGTGAATCCAGGGGTGGGAACACTGAAGCTTTCTTT.

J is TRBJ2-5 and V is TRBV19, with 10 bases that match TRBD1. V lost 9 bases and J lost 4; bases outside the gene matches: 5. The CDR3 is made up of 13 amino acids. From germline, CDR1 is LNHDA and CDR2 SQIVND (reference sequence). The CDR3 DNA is TGTGCCAGCCGCGACAGGGGGCCAGAGACCCAGTACTTC. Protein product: CASRDRGPETQYF.

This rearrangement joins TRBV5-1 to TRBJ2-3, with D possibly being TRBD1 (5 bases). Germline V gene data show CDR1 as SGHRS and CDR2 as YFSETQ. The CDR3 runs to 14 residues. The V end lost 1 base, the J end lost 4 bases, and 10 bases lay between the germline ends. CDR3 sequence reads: CASSLIGAADTQYF. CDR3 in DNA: TGCGCCAGCAGCTTGATAGGGGCGGCAGATACGCAGTATTTT.

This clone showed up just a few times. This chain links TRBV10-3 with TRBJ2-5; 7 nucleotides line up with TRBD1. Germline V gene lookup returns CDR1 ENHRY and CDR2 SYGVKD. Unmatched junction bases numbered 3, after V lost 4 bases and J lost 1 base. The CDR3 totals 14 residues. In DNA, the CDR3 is TGTGCCATCAGTGCCCCAGGGGGCCAAGAGACCCAGTACTTC. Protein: CAISAPGGQETQYF.

CDR3 DNA: TGTGCCAGCAGCCAAGACTTGGCAGGGGCCAACGTCCTGACTTTC. It yields the protein CASSQDLAGANVLTF. The rearrangement links TRBV4-2 to TRBJ2-6; D ambiguous. The germline gives CDR1 LGHNA, CDR2 YNFKEQ. CDR3 length: 15 residues. The V end lost 0 bases, the J end lost 4 bases, and 7 bases lay between the germline ends.

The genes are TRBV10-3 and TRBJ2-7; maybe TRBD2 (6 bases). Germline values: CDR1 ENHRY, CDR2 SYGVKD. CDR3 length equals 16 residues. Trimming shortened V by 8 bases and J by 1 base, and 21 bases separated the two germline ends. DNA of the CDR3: TGTGCCATCTCCCCTATTGATGAGGGAGGTTCCTACGAGCAGTACTTC. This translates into CAISPIDEGGSYEQYF.

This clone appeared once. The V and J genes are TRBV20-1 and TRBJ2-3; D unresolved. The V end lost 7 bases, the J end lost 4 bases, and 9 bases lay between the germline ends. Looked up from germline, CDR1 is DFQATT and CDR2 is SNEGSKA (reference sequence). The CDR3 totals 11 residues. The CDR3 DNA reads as TGCAGTGGAAGTTGGCCAGATACGCAGTATTTT. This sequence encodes CSGSWPDTQYF.

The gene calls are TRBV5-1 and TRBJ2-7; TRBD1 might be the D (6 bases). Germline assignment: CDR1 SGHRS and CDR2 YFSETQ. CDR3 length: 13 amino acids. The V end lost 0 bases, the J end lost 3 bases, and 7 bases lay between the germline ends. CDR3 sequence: CASSLGQDYEQYF. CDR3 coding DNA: TGCGCCAGCAGCTTGGGACAGGACTACGAGCAGTACTTC.

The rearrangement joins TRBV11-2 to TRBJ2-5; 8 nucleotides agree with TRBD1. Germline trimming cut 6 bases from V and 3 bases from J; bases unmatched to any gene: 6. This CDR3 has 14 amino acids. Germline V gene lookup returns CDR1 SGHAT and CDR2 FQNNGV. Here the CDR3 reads CASRRLQGEETQYF. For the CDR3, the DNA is TGTGCCAGCAGGCGCTTACAGGGGGAAGAGACCCAGTACTTC.

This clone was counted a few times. The chain's CDR3 is CASSDYGGSPEQYF. CDR3 DNA: TGTGCCAGCAGTGATTACGGCGGGAGTCCCGAGCAGTACTTC. The chain recombines TRBV2 with TRBJ2-7, with 7 bases fitting TRBD2. CDR3 length: 14 residues. Germline V gene sequence: CDR1 SNHLY, CDR2 FYNNEI. Losses at the gene ends were 3 bases for V and 6 bases for J; bases not matched to a gene: 8.